This T cell receptor (beta chain) emerged from a study of blood T cells in healthy people across ages. Study-level results: When set beside aged donors, long-lived donors presented more naive CD4+ cells and higher diversity.

Primers used in a second PCR of about 7 to 11 cycles were a sample-barcoded 5' primer and a J-beta primer mix. TCRdb fed the 5' RACE reads into MiXCR, producing one record per CDR3 protein. The sample shows around 1,600,000 distinct CDR3 sequences, roughly two fifths of them seen only once. The table lists this clonotype with many counts. The target antigen is unknown. Trimming cost V 6 bases and J 3 bases, with 12 bases left between them. The CDR3 covers 13 residues. Germline-derived CDR1 and CDR2 are ENHRY and SYGVKD. The source of this sequence is a woman younger than 30 in good health. V is TRBV10-3 and J is TRBJ2-7, with D tentatively TRBD1 or TRBD2 (5 bases each). The sample was blood. The CDR3 protein is CAISPGDHYEQYF. The CDR3 coding sequence is TGTGCCATCAGCCCCGGGGACCACTACGAGCAGTACTTC.